This T cell receptor beta chain was recovered during a study of shared clonotypes between healthy human individuals. Points from the study as a whole: The low donor count limited represented genetic and exposure-history diversity. Naive subsets generally had larger estimated richness than memory subsets.

Per the authors' pipeline: Junction-only sequences without quality scores came from ImmunoSEQ, so filtering differed. Sequencing used immunoSEQ multiplex PCR; TCRdb keeps in-frame clones, though not all of them. D and trimming come from the DNA, and the V and J calls and clone size come from that table. The sample consists of more than 1 million clones, approximately 78% of them appearing once. This clone has a count of ten or more. The antigen is not known. The germline V gene has CDR1 SGHTA and CDR2 FQGNSA. The trim removed 2 bases at V and 9 bases at J, leaving 4 bases unmatched. The CDR3 has 14 amino acids.

Sequencing was carried out using memory CD4+ T cells from PBMCs. Documented subset: CD45RA-negative fraction. This receptor was taken from a man between 18 and 29 years old in good health. Some clones in this sample may be carry-over from other donors' samples. The rearrangement joins TRBV7-2 to TRBJ1-5, with 10 bases aligning to TRBD1. CDR3 in DNA: TGTGCCAGCAGCTTATCGGGACAGGGGAGGCCCCAGCATTTT. Translating it yields CASSLSGQGRPQHF.